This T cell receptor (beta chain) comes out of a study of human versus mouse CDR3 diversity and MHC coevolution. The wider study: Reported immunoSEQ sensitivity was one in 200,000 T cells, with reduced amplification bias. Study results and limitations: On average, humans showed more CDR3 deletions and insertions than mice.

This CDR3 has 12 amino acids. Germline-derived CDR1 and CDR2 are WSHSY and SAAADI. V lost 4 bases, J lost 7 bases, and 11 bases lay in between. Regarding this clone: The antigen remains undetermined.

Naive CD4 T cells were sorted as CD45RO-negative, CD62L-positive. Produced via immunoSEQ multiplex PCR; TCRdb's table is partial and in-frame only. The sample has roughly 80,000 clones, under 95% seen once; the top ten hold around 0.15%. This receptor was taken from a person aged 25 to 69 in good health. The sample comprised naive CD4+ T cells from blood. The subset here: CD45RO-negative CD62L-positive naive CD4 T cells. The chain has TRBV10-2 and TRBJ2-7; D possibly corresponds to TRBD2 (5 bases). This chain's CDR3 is CASSARAREQYF. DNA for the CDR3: TGCGCCAGCAGTGCGAGGGCGAGGGAGCAGTACTTC.